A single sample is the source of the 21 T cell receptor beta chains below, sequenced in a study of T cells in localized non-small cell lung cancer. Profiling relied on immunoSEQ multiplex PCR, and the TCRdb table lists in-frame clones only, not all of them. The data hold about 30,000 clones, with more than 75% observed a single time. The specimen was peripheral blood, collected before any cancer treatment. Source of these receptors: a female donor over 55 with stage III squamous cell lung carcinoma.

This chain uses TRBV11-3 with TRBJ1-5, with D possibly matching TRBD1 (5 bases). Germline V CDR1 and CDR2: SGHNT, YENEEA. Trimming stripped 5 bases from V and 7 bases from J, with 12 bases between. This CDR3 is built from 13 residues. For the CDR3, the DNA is TGTGCCAGCAGCCCGGGAGGGGAGCAGCCCCAGCATTTT. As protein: CASSPGGEQPQHF.

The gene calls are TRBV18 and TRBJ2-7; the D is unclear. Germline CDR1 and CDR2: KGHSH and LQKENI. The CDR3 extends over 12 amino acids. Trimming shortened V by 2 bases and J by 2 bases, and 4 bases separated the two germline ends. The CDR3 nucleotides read TGTGCCAGCTCACCAGACACCTACGAGCAGTACTTC. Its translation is CASSPDTYEQYF.

The CDR3 bases are TGCGCCAGCAGGACCGATTCTGGACCTGCGAGAGCTGAAGCTTTCTTT. It specifies CASRTDSGPARAEAFF. V is TRBV10-1 and J is TRBJ1-1; no clear D gene. Germline V CDR1 and CDR2: WNHNN, SYGVQD (reference sequence). Trimming took 6 bases from V and 6 from J, leaving 23 bases between them. The CDR3 runs to 16 residues.

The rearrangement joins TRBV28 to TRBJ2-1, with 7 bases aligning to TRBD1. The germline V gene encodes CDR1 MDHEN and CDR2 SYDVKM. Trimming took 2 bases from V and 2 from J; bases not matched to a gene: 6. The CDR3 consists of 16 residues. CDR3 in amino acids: CASSLVGQGAYNEQFF. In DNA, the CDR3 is TGTGCCAGCAGTTTAGTCGGGCAGGGGGCCTACAATGAGCAGTTCTTC.

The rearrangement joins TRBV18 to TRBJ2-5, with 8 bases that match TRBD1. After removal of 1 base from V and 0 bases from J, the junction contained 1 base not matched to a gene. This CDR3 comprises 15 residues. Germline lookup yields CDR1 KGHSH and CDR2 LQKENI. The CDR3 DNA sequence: TGTGCCAGCTCACCACGGACAGGGAACCAAGAGACCCAGTACTTC. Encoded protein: CASSPRTGNQETQYF.

CDR3 in amino acids: CASSEFGGNTEAFF. Written as DNA, the CDR3 is TGTGCCAGCAGTGAATTTGGGGGTAACACTGAAGCTTTCTTT. J is TRBJ1-1 and V is TRBV25-1, with D perhaps matching TRBD1 (5 bases). The ends were cut back, 1 base at V and 2 bases at J, with 8 bases in the middle. Germline CDR1 MGHDK, CDR2 SYGVNS. The CDR3 totals 14 residues.

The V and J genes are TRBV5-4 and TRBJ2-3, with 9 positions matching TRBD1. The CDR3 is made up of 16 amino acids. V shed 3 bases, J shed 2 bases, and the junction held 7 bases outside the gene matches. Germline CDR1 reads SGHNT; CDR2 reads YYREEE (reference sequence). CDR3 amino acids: CASSSTLQGATDTQYF. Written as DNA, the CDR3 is TGTGCCAGCAGCTCGACGTTACAGGGGGCCACAGATACGCAGTATTTT.

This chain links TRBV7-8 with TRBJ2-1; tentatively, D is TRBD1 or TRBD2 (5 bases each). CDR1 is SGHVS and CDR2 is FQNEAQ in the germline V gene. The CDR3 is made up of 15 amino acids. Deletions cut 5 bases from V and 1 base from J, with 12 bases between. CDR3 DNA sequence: TGTGCCAGCAGCAGGGACCTTCAATCCTACAATGAGCAGTTCTTC. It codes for CASSRDLQSYNEQFF.

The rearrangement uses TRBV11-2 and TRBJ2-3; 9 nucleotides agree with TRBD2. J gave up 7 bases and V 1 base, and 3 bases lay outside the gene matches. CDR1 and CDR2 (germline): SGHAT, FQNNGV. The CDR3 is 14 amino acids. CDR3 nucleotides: TGTGCCAGCAGCTTAGGGCTAGCGGGGCATACGCAGTATTTT. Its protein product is CASSLGLAGHTQYF.

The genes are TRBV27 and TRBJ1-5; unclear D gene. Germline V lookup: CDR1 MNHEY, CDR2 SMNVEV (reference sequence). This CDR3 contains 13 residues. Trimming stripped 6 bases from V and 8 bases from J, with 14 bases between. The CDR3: CASSFGGDKPQHF. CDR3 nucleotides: TGTGCCAGCAGCTTCGGTGGAGACAAGCCCCAGCATTTT.

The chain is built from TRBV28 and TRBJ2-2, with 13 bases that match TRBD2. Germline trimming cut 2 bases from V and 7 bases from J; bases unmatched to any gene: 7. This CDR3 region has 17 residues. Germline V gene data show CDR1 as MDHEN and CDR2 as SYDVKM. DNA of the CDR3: TGTGCCAGCAGTTTAGGACTAGCGGGGGTTTCTTTCGGGGAGCTGTTTTTT. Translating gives CASSLGLAGVSFGELFF.

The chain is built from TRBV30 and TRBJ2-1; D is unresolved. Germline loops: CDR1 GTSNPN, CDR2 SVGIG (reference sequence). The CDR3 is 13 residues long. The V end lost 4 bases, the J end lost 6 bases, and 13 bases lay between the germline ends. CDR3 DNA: TGTGCCTGGACTAGGTTCAGTAGCAATGAGCAGTTCTTC. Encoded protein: CAWTRFSSNEQFF. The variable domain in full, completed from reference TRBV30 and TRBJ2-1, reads SQTIHQWPATLVQPVGSPLSLECTVEGTSNPNLYWYRQAAGRGLQLLFYSVGIGQISSEVPQNLSASRPQDRQFILSSKKLLLSDSGFYLCAWTRFSSNEQFFGPGTRLTVL.

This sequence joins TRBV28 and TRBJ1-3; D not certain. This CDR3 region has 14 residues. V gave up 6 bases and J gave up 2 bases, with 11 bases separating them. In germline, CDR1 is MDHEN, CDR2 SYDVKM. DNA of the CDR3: TGTGCCAGCAGCCTAAGAGGACCTGGAAACACCATATATTTT. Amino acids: CASSLRGPGNTIYF.

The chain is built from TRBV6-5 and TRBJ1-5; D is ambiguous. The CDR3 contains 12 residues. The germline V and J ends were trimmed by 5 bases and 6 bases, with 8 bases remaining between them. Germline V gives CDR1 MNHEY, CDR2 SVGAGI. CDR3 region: CASSPRGQPQHF. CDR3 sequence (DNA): TGTGCCAGCAGTCCCCGGGGTCAGCCCCAGCATTTT.

The CDR3: CASSESIYLAESEQYF. The CDR3 nucleotides read TGTGCCAGCAGTGAAAGTATATACCTCGCTGAGTCCGAGCAGTACTTC. This chain connects TRBV2 to TRBJ2-7; the D is unclear. Germline CDR1 is SNHLY and CDR2 is FYNNEI. Trimming cost V 2 bases and J 6 bases, with 20 bases left between them. The CDR3 runs 16 residues.

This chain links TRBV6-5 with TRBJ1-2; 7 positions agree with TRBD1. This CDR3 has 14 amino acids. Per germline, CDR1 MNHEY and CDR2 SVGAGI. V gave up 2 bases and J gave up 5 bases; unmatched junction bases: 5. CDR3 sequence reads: CASSYRAGGYGYTF. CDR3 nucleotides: TGTGCCAGCAGTTACCGCGCAGGGGGTTATGGCTACACCTTC.

CDR3 bases: TGTGCCAGCAGCGAGGGGGACTGGGGAAATGAAAAACTGTTTTTT. The encoded protein is CASSEGDWGNEKLFF. The gene calls are TRBV7-7 and TRBJ1-4, with D tentatively TRBD1 (6 bases). The CDR3 extends over 15 amino acids. V was trimmed by 5 bases and J by 5 bases, leaving 15 bases between them. Germline CDR1 and CDR2: SSHAT and FNYEAQ (reference sequence).

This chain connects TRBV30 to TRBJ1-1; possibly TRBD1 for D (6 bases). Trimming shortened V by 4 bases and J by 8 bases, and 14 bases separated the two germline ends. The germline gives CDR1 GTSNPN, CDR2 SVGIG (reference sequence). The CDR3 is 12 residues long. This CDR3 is CAWIRGPQEAFF. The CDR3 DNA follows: TGTGCCTGGATCAGGGGCCCGCAGGAAGCTTTCTTT.

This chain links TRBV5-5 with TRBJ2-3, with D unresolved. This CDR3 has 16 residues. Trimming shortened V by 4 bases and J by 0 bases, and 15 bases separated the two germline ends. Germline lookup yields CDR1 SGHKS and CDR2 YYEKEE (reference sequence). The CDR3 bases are TGTGCCAGCAGCGGGCTTGTGGTTAGTAGCACAGATACGCAGTATTTT. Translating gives CASSGLVVSSTDTQYF.

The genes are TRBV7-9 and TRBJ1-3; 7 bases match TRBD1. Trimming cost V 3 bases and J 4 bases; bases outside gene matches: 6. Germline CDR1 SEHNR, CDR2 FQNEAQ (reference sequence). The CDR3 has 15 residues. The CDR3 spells CASSLERGPGNTIYF. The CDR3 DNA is TGTGCCAGCAGCTTGGAAAGGGGGCCCGGAAACACCATATATTTT.

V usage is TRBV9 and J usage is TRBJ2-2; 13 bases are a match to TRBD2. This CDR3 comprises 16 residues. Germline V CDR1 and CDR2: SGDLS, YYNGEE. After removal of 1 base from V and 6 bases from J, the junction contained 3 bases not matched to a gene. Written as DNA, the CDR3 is TGTGCCAGCAGCGTATCCGGACTAGCGGGAGCCGGGGAGCTGTTTTTT. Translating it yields CASSVSGLAGAGELFF.